These 23 T cell receptor beta chains originate from one sample sequenced in a study of blood T cell repertoires in COVID-19. Clones were sequenced by immunoSEQ multiplex PCR, and TCRdb holds only the in-frame ones, with some missing. The sample has 200,000 to 250,000 clones, approximately 80% seen once. Sequenced sample: peripheral blood. All receptors come from a woman between 40 and 50 years old with active or convalescent COVID-19.

With respect to this clone: The sample carries other DNA sequences with the same CDR3. This chain uses TRBV5-6 with TRBJ2-1; 8 bases are a match to TRBD1. V trimming: 5 bases; J trimming: 10 bases; junction bases outside the gene matches: 5. CDR3 length: 12 residues. The germline V gene has CDR1 SGHDT and CDR2 YYEEEE. CDR3 in DNA: TGTGCCAGCAGTTCCCGGACAGGGGAGCAGTTCTTC. Protein product: CASSSRTGEQFF.

This clone has more than one count but fewer than ten. The CDR3 sequence is CASTSTGGSYGYTF. CDR3 coding DNA: TGTGCCAGTACCTCCACAGGGGGCTCCTATGGCTACACCTTC. The chain joins TRBV19 to TRBJ1-2, with TRBD1 matching 9 bases. The V segment lost 7 bases and the J segment 4 bases; nucleotides outside the gene matches: 7. Germline lookup yields CDR1 LNHDA and CDR2 SQIVND (reference sequence). The CDR3 totals 14 residues.

The CDR3, as DNA: TGTGCCAGCAACCGACAGGGGGGGTCTGGAAACACCATATATTTT. This codes for CASNRQGGSGNTIYF. The chain combines TRBV2 with TRBJ1-3; 9 bases agree with TRBD1. The CDR3 is 15 residues long. With V trimmed by 7 bases and J by 1 base, 5 bases remained unmatched. From germline, CDR1 is SNHLY and CDR2 FYNNEI. The whole variable domain, filled in from reference TRBV2 and TRBJ1-3, reads EPEVTQTPSHQVTQMGQEVILRCVPISNHLYFYWYRQILGQKVEFLVSFYNNEISEKSEIFDDQFSVERPDGSNFTLKIRSTKLEDSAMYFCASNRQGGSGNTIYFGEGSWLTVV.

This clone has only a few counts. V gene TRBV5-1 combines with J gene TRBJ1-2, with 8 bases fitting TRBD1. V dropped 4 bases and J dropped 3; count of bases not matched to a gene: 2. The CDR3 extends over 13 amino acids. The germline V gene has CDR1 SGHRS and CDR2 YFSETQ. CDR3 protein: CASSPTGDYGYTF. Here the CDR3 DNA reads TGCGCCAGCAGCCCGACAGGGGACTATGGCTACACCTTC.

The chain employs TRBV29-1 and TRBJ1-2; weak D call: TRBD1 (5 bases). The CDR3 has 12 residues. V lost 8 bases to trimming and J lost 8 bases, with 18 bases between them. Germline CDR1 SQVTM, CDR2 ANQGSEA. The DNA for the CDR3 is TGCAGCTCCGAATCGGGGGGAGGCGGCTACACCTTC. Amino acid sequence: CSSESGGGGYTF.

J is TRBJ2-1 and V is TRBV6-5, with 8 bases that match TRBD2. The J segment lost 4 bases and the V segment lost 11 bases, leaving 13 bases of the junction unmatched. Per the germline V gene, CDR1 is MNHEY and CDR2 is SVGAGI. The CDR3 totals 15 residues. CDR3 DNA sequence: TGTGCCGTTGTGGCGGGGGGCCTAGGTTACAATGAGCAGTTCTTC. Encoded protein: CAVVAGGLGYNEQFF.

This clone was observed a few times. The chain employs TRBV11-3 and TRBJ2-2; 8 nucleotides agree with TRBD2. The CDR3 runs 17 residues. The J segment lost 7 bases and the V segment lost 0 bases, leaving 10 bases of the junction unmatched. From germline, CDR1 is SGHNT and CDR2 YENEEA. CDR3 sequence reads: CASSLESAGGPSGELFF. The CDR3 DNA is TGTGCCAGCAGCTTAGAATCGGCGGGGGGCCCCAGCGGGGAGCTGTTTTTT.

The CDR3 sequence is CASRSGQGVAEAFF. CDR3 nucleotides: TGCGCCAGCAGATCGGGACAGGGAGTGGCTGAAGCTTTCTTT. V and J are TRBV4-1 and TRBJ1-1, with 9 bases identical to TRBD1. Germline V gives CDR1 MGHRA, CDR2 YSYEKL. The CDR3 runs 14 residues. Trimming removed 6 bases from V and 6 bases from J; junction bases left unmatched: 8.

V and J are TRBV10-3 and TRBJ1-5; no firm D call. V gave up 0 bases and J gave up 2 bases, with 8 bases separating them. Germline V gene sequence: CDR1 ENHRY, CDR2 SYGVKD. The CDR3 length is 15 residues. CDR3 sequence reads: CAISESVAGNQPQHF. CDR3 nucleotides: TGTGCCATCAGTGAGTCAGTGGCAGGCAATCAGCCCCAGCATTTT.

In this sample, this clone turned up a few times. The chain carries TRBV5-1 and TRBJ1-2; no clear D gene. V lost 0 bases and J lost 4, with 13 bases in between. The germline V gene has CDR1 SGHRS and CDR2 YFSETQ. The CDR3 is 15 residues long. In DNA, the CDR3 is TGCGCCAGCAGCTTGGAGGCGGGAGGTGGCTATGGCTACACCTTC. This gives the protein CASSLEAGGGYGYTF.

This clone was seen a handful of times. This chain links TRBV4-1 with TRBJ2-7, with a possible D match to TRBD1 (6 bases). Trimming removed 4 bases at V and 9 bases at J, with 22 bases between. Germline V gene data show CDR1 as MGHRA and CDR2 as YSYEKL. The CDR3 contains 15 residues. The CDR3 coding sequence is TGCGCCAGCAGCCCCGGACAGTCCACCCACACCTCGCAGTACTTC. The encoded protein is CASSPGQSTHTSQYF.

The chain uses TRBV27 and TRBJ2-1; perhaps TRBD2 as D (6 bases). The germline V gene encodes CDR1 MNHEY and CDR2 SMNVEV (reference sequence). This CDR3 spans 16 amino acids. Trimming shortened V by 5 bases and J by 6 bases, and 20 bases separated the two germline ends. CDR3 protein: CASSPPRWRDSNEQFF. The CDR3 DNA follows: TGTGCCAGCAGTCCCCCCCGGTGGAGGGATAGCAATGAGCAGTTCTTC.

This clone was seen just once. CDR3 residues: CASSSPKGRKNEQYF. CDR3 nucleotide sequence: TGTGCCAGCAGCTCCCCCAAAGGGAGGAAAAACGAGCAGTACTTC. The V gene is TRBV7-6, the J gene TRBJ2-7, with D perhaps matching TRBD2 (6 bases). The CDR3 extends over 15 amino acids. V dropped 4 bases and J dropped 5 bases, with 18 bases sitting between them. Germline CDR1 and CDR2: SGHVS and FNYEAQ.

The rearrangement joins TRBV10-3 to TRBJ2-7; no firm D call. The CDR3 loop spans 17 amino acids. From germline, CDR1 is ENHRY and CDR2 SYGVKD. Trimming cost V 8 bases and J 5 bases, with 28 bases left between them. The CDR3 DNA is TGTGCCATCGACGCGTCCCGACCGTCGTCCTTGGGCCACGAGCAGTACTTC. Translation: CAIDASRPSSLGHEQYF.

The CDR3 is CASSATPEGTQYF. Written as DNA, the CDR3 is TGTGCCAGCTCAGCGACACCCGAAGGGACCCAGTACTTC. J is TRBJ2-5 and V is TRBV18; D not resolved. Germline assignment: CDR1 KGHSH and CDR2 LQKENI. CDR3 length: 13 residues. V was trimmed by 5 bases and J by 7 bases, leaving 14 bases between them. Full variable domain (outside the CDR3, taken from reference TRBV18 and TRBJ2-5): NAGVMQNPRHLVRRRGQEARLRCSPMKGHSHVYWYRQLPEEGLKFMVYLQKENIIDESGMPKERFSAEFPKEGPSILRIQQVVRGDSAAYFCASSATPEGTQYFGPGTRLLVL.

This chain links TRBV4-1 with TRBJ2-1; 8 positions agree with TRBD2. The V and J ends lost 3 bases and 0 bases, in that order; junction bases with no gene match: 7. From germline, CDR1 is MGHRA and CDR2 YSYEKL. The CDR3 sequence is 17 residues long. This CDR3 reads CASSQATSGYSYNEQFF. The CDR3, as DNA: TGCGCCAGCAGCCAGGCTACTAGCGGCTACTCCTACAATGAGCAGTTCTTC.

Points on this clone: Other nucleotide sequences from this sample produce the same CDR3. The gene calls are TRBV19 and TRBJ1-5, with 9 bases aligning to TRBD1. The V gene's germline CDR1 is LNHDA and CDR2 SQIVND (reference sequence). J was trimmed by 7 bases and V by 7 bases; bases with no gene match: 8. The CDR3 runs 14 residues. CDR3 region: CASIRQGGGQPQHF. The CDR3 DNA follows: TGTGCCAGTATCCGACAGGGGGGAGGGCAGCCCCAGCATTTT.

This sequence joins TRBV14 and TRBJ1-1; D might be TRBD1 (6 bases). V was trimmed by 4 bases and J by 1 base, leaving 7 bases between them. The CDR3 sequence is 13 residues long. The germline gives CDR1 SGHDN, CDR2 FVKESK. The CDR3 nucleotides read TGTGCCAGCAGCCGGGGACAGAACACTGAAGCTTTCTTT. This translates into CASSRGQNTEAFF.

The rearrangement joins TRBV5-5 to TRBJ1-1; D perhaps matches TRBD1 (5 bases). The V and J ends lost 1 base and 6 bases respectively, with 13 bases between them. CDR1 and CDR2 from the germline V gene are SGHKS and YYEKEE (reference sequence). CDR3 length equals 14 residues. The CDR3 region has the DNA TGTGCCAGCAGCTTGAAGGGAGGGGTCGCTGAAGCTTTCTTT. The encoded protein is CASSLKGGVAEAFF.

The chain employs TRBV6-1 and TRBJ1-2; no clear D. This CDR3 spans 13 amino acids. CDR1 is MNHNS and CDR2 is SASEGT in the germline V gene. V lost 0 bases, J lost 7 bases, and 9 bases lay in between. The CDR3 region is CASSEAHAAGYTF. For the CDR3, the DNA is TGTGCCAGCAGTGAAGCGCACGCGGCTGGCTACACCTTC.

This clone has just a few counts. The V gene is TRBV30, the J gene TRBJ1-4, with unresolved D. Trimming removed 0 bases from V and 4 bases from J, with 9 bases in between. Germline-derived CDR1 and CDR2 are GTSNPN and SVGIG (reference sequence). The CDR3 runs 14 residues. For the CDR3, the DNA is TGTGCCTGGAGTGTACTCAGGCTTAATGAAAAACTGTTTTTT. Its translation: CAWSVLRLNEKLFF.

The chain links TRBV11-2 to TRBJ1-6; D is unclear. V gave up 1 base and J gave up 8 bases, with 15 bases separating them. Germline V CDR1 and CDR2: SGHAT, FQNNGV. The CDR3 loop spans 16 amino acids. The CDR3 loop is CASSLGFRFGYSPLHF. CDR3 DNA sequence: TGTGCCAGCAGCTTAGGGTTCCGATTCGGGTATTCACCCCTCCACTTT. The full variable domain, with the rest looked up from reference TRBV11-2 and TRBJ1-6, is EAGVAQSPRYKIIEKRQSVAFWCNPISGHATLYWYQQILGQGPKLLIQFQNNGVVDDSQLPKDRFSAERLKGVDSTLKIQPAKLEDSAVYLCASSLGFRFGYSPLHFGNGTRLTVT.

This sequence joins TRBV12-3 or TRBV12-4 and TRBJ1-2; D uncertain. Trimming took 6 bases from V and 2 from J, leaving 10 bases between them. The length of the CDR3 is 13 residues. CDR3 nucleotide sequence: TGTGCCAGCAGCACTACACCGAACTATGGCTACACCTTC. It encodes CASSTTPNYGYTF.